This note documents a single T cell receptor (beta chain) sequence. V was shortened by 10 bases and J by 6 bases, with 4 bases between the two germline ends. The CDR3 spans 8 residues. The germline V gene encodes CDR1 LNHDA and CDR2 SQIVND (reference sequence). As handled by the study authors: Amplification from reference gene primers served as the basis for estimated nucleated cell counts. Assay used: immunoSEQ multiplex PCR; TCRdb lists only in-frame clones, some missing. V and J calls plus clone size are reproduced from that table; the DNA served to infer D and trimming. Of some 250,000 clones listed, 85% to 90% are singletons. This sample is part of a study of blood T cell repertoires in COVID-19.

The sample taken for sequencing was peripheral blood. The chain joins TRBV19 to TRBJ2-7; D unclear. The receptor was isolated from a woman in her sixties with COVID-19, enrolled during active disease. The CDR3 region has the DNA TGTGCCACTTGCGAGCAGTACTTC. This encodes CATCEQYF.